This T cell receptor (beta chain) was sequenced during a study of identical twins. General study findings and limits: Beta out-of-frame sequences showed weaker excess sharing between twins. Twin-shared out-of-frame alpha sequences showed excess low generation probability.

Germline assignment: CDR1 MGHDK and CDR2 SYGVNS. V lost 7 bases, J lost 2 bases, and 11 bases lay in between. The CDR3 runs to 14 residues. Using its own MiXCR run on the 5' RACE reads, TCRdb lists one record per CDR3 protein. This sample has around 1.7 million distinct CDR3 sequences, with less than 35% found just once. A remark on this clonotype: Its cognate antigen is unknown.

The V gene is TRBV25-1, the J gene TRBJ2-2; D not certain. The sample was cord blood. The sequence was collected from a newborn girl in good health. As DNA, the CDR3 is TGTGCCAGCACTATCTCAGCAAACACCGGGGAGCTGTTTTTT. Its protein product is CASTISANTGELFF.